This is a list of T cell receptor beta chains from one sample in a study of T cells in Graves' hyperthyroidism and ophthalmopathy. TCRdb reanalysed the multiplex PCR reads using MiXCR and keeps one entry per CDR3 protein. Among some 250,000 distinct CDR3 sequences, about 15% were seen once, and the ten largest hold 13%. The specimen was blood. The source of these receptors is a woman in her thirties or forties with Graves' hyperthyroidism that later progressed to Graves' ophthalmopathy. Both conserved end residues are part of each CDR3. A D gene is named only where the DNA matches it firmly. Not all rows give a size; the values are once, few, many and, for expanded clones, a class.

J gene,D gene,V gene,CDR3 length,clone size,CDR3 DNA,CDR3 protein
TRBJ2-7,TRBD1,TRBV2,17,-,TGTGCCAGCAGTGAAGCGTCCCCCGGGACAGGGGGTCACGAGCAGTACTTC,CASSEASPGTGGHEQYF
TRBJ1-1,-,TRBV5-1,14,-,TGCGCCAGCAGCTCGGCCCCCGGTAACACTGAAGCTTTCTTT,CASSSAPGNTEAFF
TRBJ1-5,-,TRBV5-6,14,many,TGTGCCAGCAGCTTTCGCCCTGAGAATCAGCCCCAGCATTTT,CASSFRPENQPQHF
TRBJ2-7,-,TRBV20-1,13,few,TGCAGTGCATCCCCGGGACTTACCTACGAGCAGTACTTC,CSASPGLTYEQYF
TRBJ2-4,TRBD2,TRBV5-6,16,-,TGTGCCAGCAGCGGGGATAGGTATAGCGGGGAAAACATTCAGTACTTC,CASSGDRYSGENIQYF
TRBJ1-2,-,TRBV6-5,16,many,TGTGCCAGCAGTTACTCGAAGGGTATTGAGAACTATGGCTACACCTTC,CASSYSKGIENYGYTF
TRBJ2-3,TRBD1,TRBV28,13,many,TGTGCCAGCAGGACTCAGGGGGCAGATACGCAGTATTTT,CASRTQGADTQYF
TRBJ1-5,-,TRBV6-1,14,many,TGTGCCAGTCGCAGGGGTTATAGCAATCAGCCCCAGCATTTT,CASRRGYSNQPQHF
TRBJ2-3,-,TRBV7-9,14,many,TGTGCCAGCCAATCCCACCCCGAGGCAGATACGCAGTATTTT,CASQSHPEADTQYF
TRBJ2-2,TRBD2,TRBV11-2,17,-,TGTGCCAGCAGCCCGGGGACTAGCGGGAGATTTGACGGGGAGCTGTTTTTT,CASSPGTSGRFDGELFF
TRBJ2-4,TRBD2,TRBV19,17,many,TGTGCCAGTACGGGACTAGCGGGAGGGCTAGCCAAAAACATTCAGTACTTC,CASTGLAGGLAKNIQYF
TRBJ2-1,-,TRBV18,15,few,TGTGCCAGCTCACCTAGCGCTAGCGTCAATAATGAGCAGTTCTTC,CASSPSASVNNEQFF
TRBJ2-7,-,TRBV28,14,-,TGTGCCAGCAGTCCGCTGACAACCCTCCACGGGCAGTACTTC,CASSPLTTLHGQYF
TRBJ2-2,-,TRBV11-2,17,many,TGTGCCAGCAGCTCCCATAATGGGGGAGGGAACACCGGGGAGCTGTTTTTT,CASSSHNGGGNTGELFF
TRBJ1-5,TRBD1,TRBV5-1,14,many,TGCGCCAGCAGCTTTGCAGGGACAGGTCAGCCCCAGCATTTT,CASSFAGTGQPQHF
TRBJ1-5,-,TRBV11-2,14,many,TGTGCCAGCAGCCCAAACAGGGTCAATCAGCCCCAGCATTTT,CASSPNRVNQPQHF
TRBJ1-6,TRBD1,TRBV3-1,16,many,TGTGCCAGCAGCCAACGCATTATGACAGGGAATTCACCCCTCCACTTT,CASSQRIMTGNSPLHF
TRBJ2-1,-,TRBV2,13,many,TGTGCCAGCAATACGGGAGTGGGTAATGAGCAGTTCTTC,CASNTGVGNEQFF
TRBJ2-7,-,TRBV7-9,10,many,TGTGCCAGCTATACCTACGAGCAGTACTTC,CASYTYEQYF
TRBJ2-2,-,TRBV24-1,16,many,TGTGCCACCAGTGATATTGGTCAGCCGAACACCGGGGAGCTGTTTTTT,CATSDIGQPNTGELFF
TRBJ2-1,TRBD1,TRBV12-5,15,many,TGTGCTAGTGGTTTGGTAGGGGACAGGGCCCATGAGCAGTTCTTC,CASGLVGDRAHEQFF
TRBJ2-1,-,TRBV12-3/TRBV12-4,16,many,TGTGCCAGCAGTTTACTCTGGGAGTCGGGATACAATGAGCAGTTCTTC,CASSLLWESGYNEQFF
TRBJ1-3,-,TRBV4-2,15,few,TGTGCCAGCAGCCAAGCTGGACTTCAAAGGGACACCATATATTTT,CASSQAGLQRDTIYF
TRBJ1-1,-,TRBV5-1,14,many,TGCGCCAGCAGCTTGGGGGCGACGGGCACTGAAGCTTTCTTT,CASSLGATGTEAFF
TRBJ1-5,-,TRBV7-9,15,-,TGTGCCAGCAGCTTATTTGGGGGGCGAGGTCAGCCCCAGCATTTT,CASSLFGGRGQPQHF
TRBJ2-1,TRBD2,TRBV6-5,19,-,TGTGCCAGCAGTTACCGAAGTCCGGGACTAGCGGATATCTACAATGAGCAGTTCTTC,CASSYRSPGLADIYNEQFF
TRBJ1-1,-,TRBV11-2,12,-,TGTGCCAGCAACGCGTTGGGGTCTGAAGCTTTCTTT,CASNALGSEAFF
TRBJ2-7,TRBD2,TRBV28,19,few,TGTGCCAGCAGTTTAAGTCTCGCTAGCGGGAGATCTGTGTGGTACGAGCAGTACTTC,CASSLSLASGRSVWYEQYF
TRBJ2-7,TRBD2,TRBV5-1,14,-,TGCGCCAGCAGCTTGGAGCGGGAGTACTACGAGCAGTACTTC,CASSLEREYYEQYF